Following are 16 T cell receptor beta chains from one sample sequenced in a study of neurological immune-mediated disorders. TCRdb ran MiXCR on the 5' RACE reads and lists one entry per CDR3 protein. This sample has about 79,000 distinct CDR3 sequences, with roughly 14% found just once. Sequencing used PBMCs. The receptor source for this set is a woman between 45 and 65 years old in good health.

This clonotype was counted many times. The chain combines TRBV5-6 with TRBJ2-2; D unclear. CDR1 is SGHDT, CDR2 YYEEEE, per germline. The germline V and J ends were trimmed by 1 base and 6 bases, with 7 bases remaining between them. CDR3 length: 13 amino acids. The CDR3 DNA reads as TGTGCCAGCAGCTTGCCGAATCCCGGGGAGCTGTTTTTT. This encodes CASSLPNPGELFF.

This clonotype has at least ten counts. This chain links TRBV5-1 with TRBJ2-5; 14 nucleotides match TRBD2. V lost 2 bases and J lost 11; bases outside the gene matches: 5. CDR3 length: 14 amino acids. CDR1 is SGHRS and CDR2 is YFSETQ in the germline V gene. CDR3 nucleotide sequence: TGCGCCAGCAGCTTCCCGGGACTAGCGGGAGATCAGTACTTC. Protein product: CASSFPGLAGDQYF.

This clonotype was observed many times. The V call is TRBV10-3, the J call TRBJ2-3; TRBD1 matches 7 bases. The CDR3 contains 17 residues. Germline V gives CDR1 ENHRY, CDR2 SYGVKD. Trimming cost V 4 bases and J 1 base; bases outside gene matches: 11. CDR3 region: CAISAWTGLGGTDTQYF. The CDR3 region has the DNA TGTGCCATCAGTGCGTGGACAGGCCTAGGGGGCACAGATACGCAGTATTTT.

There are many counts of this clonotype. The chain has TRBV5-1 and TRBJ2-1, with 9 bases identical to TRBD2. Germline CDR1 reads SGHRS; CDR2 reads YFSETQ. The junction had 3 bases not matched to a gene; V was cut back by 0 bases and J by 5 bases. The length of the CDR3 is 15 residues. The CDR3: CASSLVASGNNEQFF. The CDR3 DNA is TGCGCCAGCAGCTTGGTAGCTAGCGGGAACAATGAGCAGTTCTTC. Full variable domain (missing parts from reference TRBV5-1 and TRBJ2-1): KAGVTQTPRYLIKTRGQQVTLSCSPISGHRSVSWYQQTPGQGLQFLFEYFSETQRNKGNFPGRFSGRQFSNSRSEMNVSTLELGDSALYLCASSLVASGNNEQFFGPGTRLTVL.

This clonotype showed up many times. J is TRBJ1-5 and V is TRBV20-1; the match to TRBD1 covers 10 bases. The CDR3 covers 16 residues. The V gene's germline CDR1 is DFQATT and CDR2 SNEGSKA (reference sequence). The junction had 4 bases not matched to a gene; V was cut back by 0 bases and J by 2 bases. The CDR3 region is CSARDPGTGGNQPQHF. CDR3 nucleotides: TGCAGTGCTAGAGATCCTGGGACAGGGGGCAATCAGCCCCAGCATTTT.

The J gene is TRBJ2-5, the V gene TRBV6-2 or TRBV6-3; a weak D match, TRBD2 (5 bases). V was pared by 6 bases and J by 5 bases, with 13 bases between. From germline, CDR1 is MNHEY and CDR2 SVGEGT. This CDR3 contains 13 residues. CDR3 sequence reads: CASSGLGGETQYF. DNA of the CDR3: TGTGCCAGCAGCGGCCTTGGCGGGGAGACCCAGTACTTC.

The genes are TRBV5-1 and TRBJ2-2; D unclear. CDR1 is SGHRS and CDR2 is YFSETQ in the germline V gene. The CDR3 loop spans 13 amino acids. V was shortened by 6 bases and J by 1 base, with 7 bases between the two germline ends. The CDR3 sequence: CASTDGNTGELFF. The DNA for the CDR3 is TGCGCCAGCACGGACGGGAACACCGGGGAGCTGTTTTTT.

This clonotype showed up many times. The J gene is TRBJ2-3, the V gene TRBV5-1; D ambiguous. The CDR3 is 16 amino acids. CDR1 and CDR2 (germline): SGHRS, YFSETQ. V lost 2 bases and J 3 bases, leaving 16 bases between the germline ends. DNA for the CDR3: TGCGCCAGCAGCTTACGAGCGACCGGCAGTACAGATACGCAGTATTTT. This sequence encodes CASSLRATGSTDTQYF. Combining the CDR3 with reference TRBV5-1 and TRBJ2-3 gives the whole variable domain KAGVTQTPRYLIKTRGQQVTLSCSPISGHRSVSWYQQTPGQGLQFLFEYFSETQRNKGNFPGRFSGRQFSNSRSEMNVSTLELGDSALYLCASSLRATGSTDTQYFGPGTRLTVL.

This clonotype has at least ten counts. V and J are TRBV5-1 and TRBJ1-1; weak D call: TRBD1 (5 bases). Trimming left V 3 bases short and J 3 bases short, with 9 bases between. The CDR3 spans 13 residues. Germline CDR1 is SGHRS and CDR2 is YFSETQ. Here the CDR3 reads CASSSLGHTEAFF. The DNA for the CDR3 is TGCGCCAGCAGCTCCTTGGGGCACACTGAAGCTTTCTTT.

Turning to this clonotype: This may come from a read error, since a much larger clone is one base off. The J gene is TRBJ2-5, the V gene TRBV12-3 or TRBV12-4; D gene uncertain. The CDR3 is 12 amino acids. Trimming stripped 6 bases from V and 6 bases from J, with 11 bases between. CDR3 region: CASSRDIQTQYF. CDR3 nucleotides: TGTGCCAGCAGCCGAGACATACAGACCCAGTACTTC.

This clonotype showed up many times. This rearrangement joins TRBV20-1 to TRBJ1-5, with 9 positions matching TRBD1. Germline V gives CDR1 DFQATT, CDR2 SNEGSKA (reference sequence). The V and J ends lost 5 bases and 4 bases, in that order; junction bases with no gene match: 3. There are 13 residues in the CDR3. This chain's CDR3 is CSAGDRGNQPQHF. In DNA, the CDR3 is TGCAGTGCTGGCGACAGGGGGAATCAGCCCCAGCATTTT.

As regards this clonotype: A read error may be the cause here, since a much bigger clone is one base away. The chain carries TRBV5-5 and TRBJ1-5; no definite D call. The ends were cut back, 5 bases at V and 4 bases at J, with 13 bases in the middle. The germline V gene encodes CDR1 SGHKS and CDR2 YYEKEE (reference sequence). The CDR3 is 14 amino acids. In DNA, the CDR3 is TGTGCCAGCAGTTTGACCAAAGTTAATCAGCCCCAGCATTTT. Translation gives CASSLTKVNQPQHF.

This rearrangement joins TRBV28 to TRBJ2-3; 11 nucleotides agree with TRBD2. The CDR3 runs to 14 residues. The germline V gene encodes CDR1 MDHEN and CDR2 SYDVKM. V lost 5 bases and J lost 5; bases outside the gene matches: 3. The CDR3: CASSILAGGDTQYF. DNA of the CDR3: TGTGCCAGCAGTATCCTAGCGGGAGGAGATACGCAGTATTTT.

This clonotype was counted ten times or more. The chain employs TRBV20-1 and TRBJ2-7; 8 nucleotides line up with TRBD2. CDR1 and CDR2 (germline): DFQATT, SNEGSKA (reference sequence). V shed 0 bases, J shed 2 bases, and the junction held 3 bases outside the gene matches. CDR3 size: 14 residues. Here the CDR3 reads CSARDQRGPYEQYF. CDR3 in DNA: TGCAGTGCTAGAGATCAGCGGGGGCCCTACGAGCAGTACTTC.

This clonotype was seen at least ten times. The chain combines TRBV5-5 with TRBJ2-6; D is undetermined. The CDR3 covers 16 residues. The germline V gene encodes CDR1 SGHKS and CDR2 YYEKEE (reference sequence). V was shortened by 0 bases and J by 0 bases, with 7 bases between the two germline ends. Here the CDR3 reads CASSLGRTSGANVLTF. DNA of the CDR3: TGTGCCAGCAGCTTGGGTCGGACCTCTGGGGCCAACGTCCTGACTTTC.

In this sample, this clonotype turned up many times. J is TRBJ2-1 and V is TRBV2; D call uncertain. This CDR3 contains 11 residues. Germline V gene lookup returns CDR1 SNHLY and CDR2 FYNNEI. V was pared by 3 bases and J by 10 bases, with 7 bases between. As DNA, the CDR3 is TGTGCCAGCAGTGACCAGGTGGAGCAGTTCTTC. Translation: CASSDQVEQFF.